The clone carrying this T cell receptor beta chain appeared a few times. These data are taken from a study of blood T cell repertoires in COVID-19. Study at large: In each case, the material was cDNA or gDNA derived from T cells, B-cell-depleted T cells, or PBMCs.

Clones were sequenced by immunoSEQ multiplex PCR, and TCRdb holds only the in-frame ones, with some missing. Among approximately 150,000 clones listed, more than 75% were seen once. The length of the CDR3 is 12 residues. V was trimmed by 8 bases and J by 5 bases, leaving 10 bases between them. This receptor was obtained from a woman aged 50 to 65 with active or convalescent COVID-19. The chain uses TRBV12-3 or TRBV12-4 and TRBJ2-4, with D possibly matching TRBD1 (5 bases). The sample comprised peripheral blood. The CDR3 sequence: CASGHLENIQYF. CDR3 nucleotide sequence: TGTGCCAGCGGACACTTGGAAAACATTCAGTACTTC.